This T cell receptor (beta chain) comes out of a study of T cell repertoires in cytomegalovirus infection (dated by TCRdb to about 2019). For the study in its entirety: Recently identified HLA-C-restricted CMV epitopes, whose presentation resists viral immunomodulation, were targeted by peptide stimulations together with well-studied HLA-B-restricted epitopes. Because public TCR beta signatures pointed to carriage of CMV infection together with the matching HLA type, the HLA type of each donor mattered for the analysis. What the work shows at the level of the full study, not this receptor alone: In both this cohort and an independent cohort of 352 donors, the cumulative frequency of public TCR beta family members distinguished carriers of CMV infection plus the relevant HLA type. In the ex vivo response, HLA-C-restricted CMV-specific TCR beta clonotypes were dominant, and in two of eight donors the single most frequent clonotype came from this HLA-C-restricted group.

V gives up 7 bases and J gives up 3 bases, and the segment between their germline ends measures 21 bases. Sequences MNHNS (CDR1) and SASEGT (CDR2) are obtained from the germline V gene. Counted from cysteine to phenylalanine, this CDR3 has 17 amino acids. Just the 51-base CDR3 DNA is kept, in frame starting at base 1. About this clonotype itself: The specificity of this receptor is unknown. No much larger clonotype is one base removed from it; base qualities were not supplied.

This specimen's treatment or condition label, per the study, means: in vitro stimulation with specific CMV peptide epitopes to enrich CMV-specific T cells. Sequenced on an Illumina HiSeq 1500. TCRdb trimmed the raw reads at Q25, called clones with MiXCR and kept productive beta chains. Each entry is one CDR3 protein sequence, shown with its most common DNA and genes. This sample holds about 160,000 distinct CDR3 sequences; about 22% were observed only once. Clones ranked in the top ten supply roughly 27% of the sample. The chain is assembled from TRBV6-1 and TRBJ2-2; the D call could be TRBD1 or TRBD2, with each sharing 5 bases. The TCR originated in a human donor in good health (CMV status not recorded). Some clones in this sample may be carry-over from other donors' samples. The sequencing used CD8+ T cells from cultured PBMCs, collected from culture after CMV antigen stimulation. The CDR3 reads CASTRTPRIGDTGELFF. At the DNA level, the sequence is TGTGCCAGCACCAGGACACCCCGAATCGGGGACACCGGGGAGCTGTTTTTT.